This TCR beta chain was recorded in a study of shared clonotypes between healthy human individuals. The overall study: The composition of the donors was a couple of women and a few men aged 18 to 49. Study results and caveats: When compared with the clonotypes that were shared by all four sorted-subset donors, the non-shared clonotypes turned out to have lower generation probabilities. Sampling covered nothing but blood. Tissue TCR repertoires likely differ from those found in blood.

Samples underwent the assay at deep level. Here immunoSEQ multiplex PCR was the method, and the copy in TCRdb shows in-frame clones only, minus some. The sample has millions of clones, roughly nine tenths seen once. Regarding this clone: Its cognate antigen is unknown. Within the sample, other DNA sequences also encode this same CDR3.

The receptor was isolated from a man in his late teens or twenties in good health. The material sequenced was naive CD4+ T cells sorted from blood. Subset reported: CD45RA+ positively selected.

In DNA form, the CDR3 reads TGTGCCAGCAGCGTAGCGGGGGGTGGTACAGATACGCAGTATTTT. It yields the protein CASSVAGGGTDTQYF. The rearrangement links TRBV9 to TRBJ2-3, with 7 bases matching TRBD2. Unmatched junction bases numbered 4, after V lost 0 bases and J lost 3 bases. Germline loops: CDR1 SGDLS, CDR2 YYNGEE. The CDR3 is 15 amino acids.